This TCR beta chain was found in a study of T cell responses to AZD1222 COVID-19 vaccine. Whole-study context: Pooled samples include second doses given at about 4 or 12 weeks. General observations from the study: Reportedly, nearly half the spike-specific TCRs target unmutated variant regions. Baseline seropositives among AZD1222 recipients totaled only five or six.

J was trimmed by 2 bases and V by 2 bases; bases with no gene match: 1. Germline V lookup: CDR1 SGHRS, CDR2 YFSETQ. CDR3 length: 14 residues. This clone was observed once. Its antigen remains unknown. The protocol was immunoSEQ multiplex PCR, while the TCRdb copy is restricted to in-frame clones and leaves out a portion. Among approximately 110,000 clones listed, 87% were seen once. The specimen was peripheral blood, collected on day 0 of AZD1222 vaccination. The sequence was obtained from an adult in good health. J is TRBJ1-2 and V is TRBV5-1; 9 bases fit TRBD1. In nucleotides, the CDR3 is TGCGCCAGCAGCTTTGGACAGGGGAACTATGGCTACACCTTC. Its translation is CASSFGQGNYGYTF.